These T cell receptor beta chains were read from a single sample in a study of CD8 T cells in Susac syndrome. TCRdb itself ran the immunoSEQ multiplex PCR reads through MiXCR, one entry per CDR3 protein. The sample has around 160,000 distinct CDR3 sequences, 90% to 95% seen once. Material: CD4+ T cells from PBMCs. The receptor source for this set is a human donor in good health. Each CDR3 is given with its conserved first and last residue. The D gene is left open where the match is weak. Only some rows state a clone size, as once, few, many or a class for expanded clones.

D gene	clone size	V gene	J gene	CDR3 DNA	CDR3 protein
NA	NA	TRBV29-1	TRBJ2-3	TGCAGCGTTGAACGGCAGACCACAGATACGCAGTATTTT	CSVERQTTDTQYF
TRBD2	NA	TRBV2	TRBJ2-2	TGTGCCAGCAGGGGACTAGCGGGGGTTTCGAACACCGGGGAGCTGTTTTTT	CASRGLAGVSNTGELFF
NA	NA	TRBV27	TRBJ2-3	TGTGCCAGCAGTTCGTCCCCGGGCCAAGATACGCAGTATTTT	CASSSSPGQDTQYF
TRBD1	NA	TRBV20-1	TRBJ2-3	TGCAGTGCTCCCCTCTCGCCAGACAGGGTTAGCACAGATACGCAGTATTTT	CSAPLSPDRVSTDTQYF
NA	once	TRBV7-2	TRBJ2-7	TGTGCCAGCAGCTTTGAGTTCTCCTACGAGCAGTACTTC	CASSFEFSYEQYF
TRBD1	NA	TRBV5-4	TRBJ1-6	TGTGCCAGCAGCTTGGATACAGGGGCCCGCAGGCGATATTCACCCCTCCACTTT	CASSLDTGARRRYSPLHF
NA	NA	TRBV20-1	TRBJ2-1	TGCAGTGCTAGAGATCGGAGGACGGGCTACAATGAGCAGTTCTTC	CSARDRRTGYNEQFF
TRBD1	NA	TRBV4-3	TRBJ2-6	TGCGCCAGCAGCCAGGACAGGGGGACAGGGGCCAACGTCCTGACTTTC	CASSQDRGTGANVLTF
NA	NA	TRBV7-2	TRBJ2-7	TGTGCCAGCAGCTTAGCGGGGGGCTCCGAGCAGTACTTC	CASSLAGGSEQYF
TRBD1	once	TRBV28	TRBJ2-7	TGTGCCAGCAGTTCCTCTACAGGGGAAAGCTCCTACGAGCAGTACTTC	CASSSSTGESSYEQYF
TRBD2	NA	TRBV6-2/TRBV6-3	TRBJ2-5	TGTGCCAGCAGCCCCGGGACTAGCGGACAACAAGAGACCCAGTACTTC	CASSPGTSGQQETQYF
TRBD2	once	TRBV5-4	TRBJ2-5	TGTGCCAGCAGCCCGCGGACTAGCGGAAAAGAGACCCAGTACTTC	CASSPRTSGKETQYF
NA	NA	TRBV3-1	TRBJ2-5	TGTGCCAGCAGCAACCGGGCCGCGCCCCTAGAGACCCAGTACTTC	CASSNRAAPLETQYF
NA	NA	TRBV4-3	TRBJ1-6	TGCGCCAGCAGCCAAGATCTGACCTATAATTCACCCCTCCACTTT	CASSQDLTYNSPLHF